The rows below give T cell receptor beta chains drawn from one sample of a study of shared T cell receptors in the human thymus. Using immunoSEQ multiplex PCR, the repertoire was profiled, and TCRdb retains in-frame clones only, with some absent. The sample holds 600,000 or so clones, approximately 89% seen once. These data are also associated with another study on human thymus T cells.

Sequencing was done on a sample of thymocytes. These receptor sequences come from a boy less than two years old with a congenital heart defect. CDR3s include the opening cysteine and the closing phenylalanine or tryptophan. A D gene is named only where the DNA matches it firmly. A row's size may be missing; if present it is once, few, many or a size class.

size	V	J	D	CDR3	DNA
few	TRBV19	TRBJ1-2	NA	CASSIVGQLIYGYTF	TGTGCCAGTAGTATAGTGGGGCAGCTCATCTATGGCTACACCTTC
once	TRBV28	TRBJ2-7	TRBD1	CASSFGQGATYEQYF	TGTGCCAGCAGTTTTGGACAGGGGGCCACCTACGAGCAGTACTTC
NA	TRBV14	TRBJ2-1	NA	CASSPGEYNEQFF	TGTGCCAGCAGCCCCGGGGAGTACAATGAGCAGTTCTTC
NA	TRBV28	TRBJ1-4	TRBD1	CASHRGLNEKLFF	TGTGCCAGCCACAGGGGCCTTAATGAAAAACTGTTTTTT
NA	TRBV27	TRBJ1-5	TRBD1	CASRGQEDQPQHF	TGTGCCAGCAGGGGACAGGAGGATCAGCCCCAGCATTTT
NA	TRBV7-9	TRBJ2-1	NA	CASSLGLGVISYNEQFF	TGTGCCAGCAGCTTAGGCCTAGGGGTCATTTCCTACAATGAGCAGTTCTTC
NA	TRBV7-9	TRBJ1-4	TRBD1	CASSFGTGYEKLFF	TGTGCCAGCAGCTTTGGGACAGGGTATGAAAAACTGTTTTTT
NA	TRBV7-6	TRBJ2-3	NA	CASSFGDTQYF	TGTGCCAGCAGCTTCGGAGATACGCAGTATTTT
NA	TRBV5-8	TRBJ1-2	TRBD1	CASSLVRQGTGYTF	TGTGCCAGCAGCTTGGTCCGACAGGGTACAGGCTACACCTTC
NA	TRBV11-2	TRBJ1-2	NA	CASSFSRGNYGYTF	TGTGCCAGCAGCTTCTCTAGGGGGAACTATGGCTACACCTTC
NA	TRBV19	TRBJ2-2	NA	CASSNLARTNTGELFF	TGTGCCAGTAGTAATCTAGCGAGGACCAACACCGGGGAGCTGTTTTTT
NA	TRBV6-1	TRBJ2-7	TRBD1	CASSRPGGNSYEQYF	TGTGCCAGCAGTCGACCAGGGGGCAATTCCTACGAGCAGTACTTC
NA	TRBV6-1	TRBJ2-5	NA	CASSEGGYQETQYF	TGTGCCAGCAGTGAAGGGGGCTACCAAGAGACCCAGTACTTC
NA	TRBV7-8	TRBJ2-2	TRBD1	CASTTPDRGDTGELFF	TGTGCCAGCACCACACCGGACAGGGGAGACACCGGGGAGCTGTTTTTT
NA	TRBV28	TRBJ1-3	TRBD1	CASSLRDRVVNTIYF	TGTGCCAGCAGTTTGAGGGACAGGGTGGTAAACACCATATATTTT
NA	TRBV6-1	TRBJ1-5	NA	CATLTASNQPQHF	TGTGCCACCCTGACAGCCTCCAATCAGCCCCAGCATTTT
NA	TRBV2	TRBJ2-5	NA	CASSVGREEETQYF	TGTGCCAGCAGTGTGGGAAGGGAGGAAGAGACCCAGTACTTC
once	TRBV27	TRBJ2-1	NA	CASSLIAVSSKANEQFF	TGTGCCAGCAGTTTAATAGCGGTATCTAGCAAGGCCAATGAGCAGTTCTTC
NA	TRBV27	TRBJ2-1	TRBD2	CASSLDMGLAGEDNEQFF	TGTGCCAGCAGTTTAGATATGGGGCTAGCGGGAGAGGACAATGAGCAGTTCTTC
NA	TRBV7-9	TRBJ2-2	TRBD1	CASSPTGADTGELFF	TGTGCCAGCAGCCCAACAGGGGCGGACACCGGGGAGCTGTTTTTT
NA	TRBV19	TRBJ2-1	TRBD2	CASRSSPGTSAYNEQFF	TGTGCCAGTAGATCTTCGCCCGGGACTAGCGCCTACAATGAGCAGTTCTTC
once	TRBV2	TRBJ2-1	TRBD2	CASLLAGGLNGQFF	TGTGCCAGCCTTCTAGCGGGGGGCCTCAATGGGCAGTTCTTC
NA	TRBV28	TRBJ2-7	TRBD2	CASSLPGLAGDSYEQYF	TGTGCCAGCAGTCTACCCGGTCTAGCGGGTGACTCCTACGAGCAGTACTTC
NA	TRBV14	TRBJ1-6	TRBD1	CASSEQGSSPLHF	TGTGCCAGCAGCGAACAGGGGAGTTCACCCCTCCACTTT
NA	TRBV7-9	TRBJ2-1	NA	CASSLRGREKDSYNEQFF	TGTGCCAGCAGCTTAAGGGGGAGGGAGAAAGACTCCTACAATGAGCAGTTCTTC
NA	TRBV9	TRBJ2-1	TRBD2	CASSPTRLAGHNEQFF	TGTGCCAGCAGCCCGACCCGGCTAGCGGGACACAATGAGCAGTTCTTC
NA	TRBV5-4	TRBJ1-4	TRBD1	CASSSDRGREKLFF	TGTGCCAGCAGCTCGGACAGGGGGCGTGAAAAACTGTTTTTT
NA	TRBV10-3	TRBJ1-1	TRBD1	CALRDRQDTEAFF	TGTGCCCTCCGGGACAGGCAGGACACTGAAGCTTTCTTT
NA	TRBV28	TRBJ2-5	TRBD2	CASSSSGLAGGQRETQYF	TGTGCCAGCAGTTCCTCGGGACTAGCGGGAGGACAGCGGGAGACCCAGTACTTC
NA	TRBV28	TRBJ2-1	TRBD2	CASPTPRGGRADYEQFF	TGTGCCAGCCCAACACCAAGAGGCGGGAGGGCCGACTATGAGCAGTTCTTC
NA	TRBV28	TRBJ1-2	NA	CASSLEWSYTF	TGTGCCAGCAGTTTAGAGTGGTCCTACACCTTC
NA	TRBV9	TRBJ2-5	TRBD1	CASSVDPGGRETQYF	TGTGCCAGCAGCGTAGATCCAGGGGGCCGAGAGACCCAGTACTTC
NA	TRBV6-5	TRBJ2-7	TRBD2	CASSYSGREFYYEQYF	TGTGCCAGCAGTTACAGCGGGAGGGAGTTTTACTACGAGCAGTACTTC
NA	TRBV5-1	TRBJ1-1	NA	CASSLARNTEAFF	TGCGCCAGCAGCTTGGCGCGGAACACTGAAGCTTTCTTT
NA	TRBV6-1	TRBJ1-1	NA	CASRKQGNTEAFF	TGTGCCAGCAGGAAACAGGGGAACACTGAAGCTTTCTTT
NA	TRBV6-6	TRBJ1-4	NA	CASRGPGVGWEKLFF	TGTGCCAGCAGGGGTCCCGGGGTTGGGTGGGAAAAACTGTTTTTT
NA	TRBV4-2	TRBJ2-4	NA	CASSQDESGRLIRIAKNIQYF	TGTGCCAGCAGCCAAGATGAGTCAGGCAGGCTGATAAGAATAGCCAAAAACATTCAGTACTTC
NA	TRBV28	TRBJ1-3	TRBD1	CASSFSTNRGLDTIYF	TGTGCCAGCAGTTTTTCCACCAACAGGGGGCTGGACACCATATATTTT
once	TRBV30	TRBJ2-7	NA	CAWSRGGGTDYEQYF	TGTGCCTGGAGCCGAGGGGGGGGTACGGATTACGAGCAGTACTTC
once	TRBV7-6	TRBJ1-2	TRBD1	CASRRNRGFSYGYTF	TGTGCCAGCAGGCGGAACAGGGGGTTTAGCTATGGCTACACCTTC
few	TRBV28	TRBJ1-1	NA	CASSFAGRNTEAFF	TGTGCCAGCAGTTTCGCCGGGAGGAACACTGAAGCTTTCTTT
NA	TRBV5-1	TRBJ2-7	NA	CASSLAKTYEQYF	TGCGCCAGCAGCTTGGCCAAAACCTACGAGCAGTACTTC
NA	TRBV15	TRBJ1-4	NA	CATRNPGLLNEKLFF	TGTGCCACCAGGAACCCGGGTCTACTTAATGAAAAACTGTTTTTT
NA	TRBV7-9	TRBJ2-7	NA	CASSYTRGRDYEQYF	TGTGCCAGCAGCTATACGCGAGGGAGAGACTACGAGCAGTACTTC
NA	TRBV6-5	TRBJ2-7	TRBD1	CASSYSYWQGAYEQYF	TGTGCCAGCAGTTACTCCTATTGGCAGGGGGCATACGAGCAGTACTTC
NA	TRBV28	TRBJ1-1	NA	CASRQAEAFF	TGTGCCAGCAGACAGGCTGAAGCTTTCTTT
NA	TRBV15	TRBJ2-3	NA	CATSRERRGRTTDTQYF	TGTGCCACCAGCAGAGAACGAAGGGGGAGAACCACAGATACGCAGTATTTT
NA	TRBV6-6	TRBJ2-1	NA	CASSYSVYSNHNEQFF	TGTGCCAGCAGTTACTCCGTCTACTCGAATCACAATGAGCAGTTCTTC
NA	TRBV5-4	TRBJ2-1	NA	CASSPHAPFHYNEQFF	TGTGCCAGCAGCCCCCATGCGCCCTTTCACTACAATGAGCAGTTCTTC
NA	TRBV30	TRBJ2-7	NA	CAWTGHKNSYEQYF	TGTGCCTGGACAGGGCATAAGAACTCCTACGAGCAGTACTTC